The text below deals with one T cell receptor beta chain. These data belong to a study of blood T cell repertoires in COVID-19. Study as a whole: The United States, Italy and Spain were the sources of the acute and convalescent COVID-19 samples. Nucleic acid was either cDNA or gDNA, and it came from T cells, B-cell-depleted T cells, or PBMCs.

Trimming shortened V by 1 base and J by 7 bases, and 13 bases separated the two germline ends. Looked up from germline, CDR1 is SEHNR and CDR2 is FQNEAQ (reference sequence). This CDR3 spans 14 amino acids. In the authors' methods: Estimated nucleated cell counts came from reference gene primer amplification. Sequencing was performed with immunoSEQ multiplex PCR; in TCRdb, only in-frame clones are kept and a portion is missing. V and J calls and clone size are given by that table; D and trimming were obtained from the DNA. The sample carries more than 85,000 clones, more than 75% recorded once. The chain joins TRBV7-9 to TRBJ1-1; D gene uncertain. The TCR sequence derives from a human donor in a cohort sampled during active COVID-19. The sample comprised peripheral blood. In DNA, the CDR3 is TGTGCCAGCAGCTTAGAGGTCACAGCTCTTGAAGCTTTCTTT. Protein: CASSLEVTALEAFF.